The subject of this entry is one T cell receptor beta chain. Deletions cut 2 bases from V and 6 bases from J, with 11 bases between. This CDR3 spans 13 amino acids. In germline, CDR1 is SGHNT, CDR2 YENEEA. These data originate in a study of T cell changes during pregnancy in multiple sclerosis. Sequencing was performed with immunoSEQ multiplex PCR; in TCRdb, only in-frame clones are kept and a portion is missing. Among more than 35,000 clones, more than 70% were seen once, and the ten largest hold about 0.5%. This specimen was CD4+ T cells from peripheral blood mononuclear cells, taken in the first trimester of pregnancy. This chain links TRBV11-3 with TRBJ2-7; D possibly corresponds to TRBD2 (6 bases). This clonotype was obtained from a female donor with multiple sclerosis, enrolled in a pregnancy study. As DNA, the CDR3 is TGTGCCAGCAGCTTACATGGCGGGGCCGAGCAGTACTTC. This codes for CASSLHGGAEQYF.